The present T cell receptor beta chain was sequenced within a study of cytomegalovirus exposure and HLA in healthy donors (dated by TCRdb to 2015 to 2018). Background on the whole study: In an earlier analysis of 550 to 750 of the donors, around 290 Gb of sequence data and just under 120 million unique TCR beta sequences from 180 million or so T cells were reported. A later analysis re-examined previously published TCR beta repertoires from over 500 donors and added high-resolution HLA genotyping to investigate patterns of TCR occurrence. Among some 400 genotyped donors of the cohort, an average of about 240,000 unique TCR beta nucleotide sequences was sequenced per donor, of which about 20% were non-productive. The study combined high-throughput TCR immunosequencing, statistical association of individual TCRs with disease status, and machine learning to predict cytomegalovirus infection status. A later genetic analysis took genome-wide SNP genotypes for about three fifths of the 666 donors and used that subset as a discovery cohort. Among the roughly 400 genotyped donors, approximately 82% belonged to the genetic ancestry cluster associated with self-reported Caucasian donors. Typing coverage varied by locus: roughly 629-630 donors for A, B, C, DRB1 and DQB1; roughly 510 for DQA1; about 570 for DPA1; 400 to 480 for DPB1. Approximately 300 gigabases of sequencing data and around 88 million unique TCR sequences made up an early release that covered about 640 HLA-typed donors. Because of strong linkage in the cohort, roughly five DR-DQ haplotypes were treated as single units for association and clustering. To decide whether each TCR beta V gene segment behaved as functional or pseudogenic, an earlier analysis of some 600 of the donors relied on high-throughput TCR beta sequencing. Besides the first cohort of 666 subjects, a separate validation cohort made up of 120 different subjects was used. The study aimed to test whether cataloging public T cell receptors could reveal signatures of past pathogen exposure. All discovery cohort repertoires had been generated using a single sequencing platform. Class I and class II HLA loci were covered by the typing at four-digit resolution. The T cell repertoires of some 700 subjects were profiled by immunosequencing and related to cytomegalovirus serostatus. Rather than drawing on any new phenotypic data, the later analysis identified candidate immune exposures from TCR beta sequences and the way those sequences occurred across donors. Alongside the repertoire data, information on donor age, sex, ethnicity and CMV serostatus was compiled. Results and caveats for the whole study, not just this receptor: When HLA alleles, especially DR and DQ, strongly co-occurred, attributing TCR associations to individual alleles was difficult. Most TCR sequences were seen in very few donors, while some public TCRs were found in many individuals. It was suggested by the authors that the approach could potentially be generalized to other disease states and immunological phenotypes. The study listed 150 to 200 TCR beta chains as associated with cytomegalovirus. The 87-base-pair reads could not distinguish some IMGT-functional V segments, including TRBV6-2 and TRBV6-3, so those segments were excluded. Linkage disequilibrium might explain the correlated functional status among segregating V segments, but an unknown experimental factor could not be ruled out. Because counts were too low, roughly 18 rarely observed V segments, including chromosome 9 orphons, were left out of the earlier analysis of a few hundred of the donors. In vitro tests confirmed that a few of the cytomegalovirus-associated TCR beta chains recognize cytomegalovirus antigens. Most CMV-associated TCR beta chains appeared to be HLA-restricted in a later analysis, and the HLA associations seemed to be driven largely by CMV exposure. A later analysis found that TCR association rates varied across HLA loci, with DRB1 alleles showing the most associated TCRs and HLA-C alleles the fewest. A further reported finding was that TCR beta sequences accurately predicted the HLA-A and HLA-B alleles for most subjects in the first cohort. Presence/absence analyses assumed roughly uniform sequencing depth across donors, an assumption that may not hold. Because some donors lacked HLA typing at each locus, the association tests relied only on the typed subset. In an earlier analysis of some 550 of the donors, most TCR beta V segments were observed in productive rearrangements about 87% or about 30% of the time, broadly matching IMGT annotations. In both the original and validation cohorts, the classifier was reported to diagnose cytomegalovirus status with high specificity and sensitivity. At a false discovery rate of 0.05, a later analysis linked around 17,000 TCR beta sequences to specific HLA alleles. In a later genetic analysis, a missense DCLRE1C variant was associated with V-gene and J-gene trimming of TCR beta chains, and the association was replicated in an independent cohort. Several of the top co-occurrence clusters appeared to be linked to parvovirus B19, influenza, CMV and Epstein-Barr virus, according to a later analysis. In a later genetic analysis, fewer N-insertions in productive TCRs were reported among donors in an Asian-associated ancestry cluster than the 666-donor mean. The cohort was sequenced for TCR beta chains only, and without alpha or paired-chain data the features that could be detected were limited. CMV serostatus was the only immune exposure information available for the cohort. Compared with equally common non-associated chains, HLA-associated TCR beta chains in a later analysis were more clonally expanded and had lower generation probabilities. The sequencing pipeline was judged likely to have produced a cluster of highly shared sequence variants as a technical artifact.

This clone was seen once. Its antigen target is currently unknown. The sample holds no much larger clone one base away, and base qualities are not on file. The cohort consisted of 670 or so healthy bone marrow donors. All cohort members were sampled while nominally healthy, although unrecorded immune exposures were likely present. The donor tested CMV seropositive and was one of the 289 seropositive cohort members. Every donor gave a peripheral blood sample, and the peripheral blood mononuclear cells from that sample were used for TCR beta sequencing. Genomic DNA extraction from the blood cell samples was performed with the Qiagen DNeasy Blood Extraction Kit. Receptor amplification or capture employed the immunoSEQ multiplex PCR assay. The multiplex PCR relied on a mix of 60 forward primers for TCR Vbeta segments and 13 reverse primers for TCR Jbeta segments. Amplification of the CDR3 region of rearranged TCR beta genes was performed with a multiplex PCR assay on genomic DNA. The amplified TCR beta libraries were sequenced on the Illumina HiSeq System as 87-base-pair reads. On the study's bioinformatics: In a later analysis, tens of millions of unique TCR beta chains were counted across the 690 or so repertoires, and some 10 million of these chains were shared by at least two donors. Raw reads were error-corrected and collapsed into unique sequences by a nearest-neighbor algorithm in which closely related sequences were merged to remove PCR and sequencing errors. CDR3 sequences were aligned to IMGT reference sequences to assign V, D and J gene segments. For a sequence to be retained, a match of at least six nucleotides was required to both a V gene segment and a J gene segment. A rearrangement was called productive if the CDR3 had no stop codons and remained in frame with V and J, and every other rearrangement was called non-productive. CDR3 was defined according to IMGT convention as the region running from the second conserved V-encoded cysteine to the conserved J-encoded phenylalanine. The earlier analysis of 550 to 650 of the donors excluded any sequence lacking an unambiguous match to a single V gene segment. An earlier analysis of some 610 of the donors called V segments functional above 56.7% productive rearrangements and segregating when the between-donor standard deviation exceeded 5%. A statistical classification framework was developed to diagnose cytomegalovirus status using the catalog of TCR beta chain sequences. V and J gene assignment, in a later analysis, came from comparing TCR nucleotide sequences with IMGT/GENE-DB human TR gene sequences. Using the TCRdist pipeline, a later analysis assigned CDR3 sequences along with most-parsimonious VDJ recombination scenarios. A later analysis defined each TCR beta chain by its CDR3 amino acid sequence plus V-gene family, and excluded reads lacking a unique V-gene family. To address suspected cross-contamination and a sequencing artifact, a later analysis removed a few hundred highly shared, low-generation-probability nucleotide sequences. For each public chain, a later analysis derived a clonal expansion index from normalized ranks of inferred template counts within each repertoire. Generation probabilities in a later analysis came from a VDJ recombination model fitted to out-of-frame rearrangements, and those results were checked against IGoR. In a later analysis, TCR-TCR, TCR-HLA and TCR-CMV co-occurrence was scored with hypergeometric tests, and a repertoire-size bias correction was applied to TCR pairs. A later analysis estimated false discovery rates by permuting HLA or CMV assignments 20 times. In a later analysis, co-occurring TCRs were grouped using DBSCAN, with TCRdist sequence similarity added in when clustering inside HLA-allele-positive subsets. Repertoires with fewer than 30,000 or more than 120,000 public chains were left out of co-occurrence clustering, as were five repertoires with anomalous nucleotide sharing. The source is immuneACCESS, and TCRdb retained only in-frame sequences with V and J called. Part of the clones is not carried over; for the studies checked, unresolved V genes explain less than half of this, and the remainder is unexplained. That table gives V, J and clone size, and the DNA gave D and trimming. This sample gives under 150,000 clones in total; around four fifths of them show up just once. Around 7.8% of the sample is in the top ten clones.

The CDR3 sequence holds 12 residues, the cysteine and phenylalanine included. The DNA shown is the 36-base CDR3, in frame from base 1. V drops 4 bases and J drops 5 bases, leaving 12 bases in between. The CDR1 and CDR2 encoded by the germline V gene (reference sequence) are GTSNPN and SVGIG. The specimen sequenced was PBMCs. This TCR came from a woman aged 50 to 60 in good health and CMV-seropositive. Recombination linked TRBV30 to TRBJ2-7; the D gene is possibly TRBD2, with 5 bases matching. The CDR3 protein is CAWKRGPHEQYF. The nucleotides read TGTGCCTGGAAACGAGGGCCCCACGAGCAGTACTTC.